Sequencing of this T cell receptor beta chain was carried out in a study of CD8 T cells in Susac syndrome. Background on the study: At the time their blood was drawn, patients with Susac syndrome were either therapy-naive, on corticosteroids (with some of them also receiving intravenous immunoglobulin), or on intravenous immunoglobulin alone. Study results and caveats: The CD4+ T cell repertoires that were profiled in Susac syndrome showed no clonal expansion.

Negative magnetic isolation gave CD8+ and CD4+ cells; FACS enriched CD8+ TEMRA. Worth noting for this clonotype: The antigen is not known.

An amount of RNA that ranged from roughly 0.5 to 1 ug was reverse transcribed with random hexamers. With immunoSEQ multiplex PCR, TCR beta CDR3 was amplified across 54 Vbeta and 13 Jbeta. Via MiXCR, TCRdb re-called the immunoSEQ multiplex PCR reads, giving one row per CDR3 protein. The sample holds over 140,000 distinct CDR3 sequences, about 95% seen once. The CDR3 sequence is 12 residues long. Germline V CDR1 and CDR2: GTSNPN, SVGIG (reference sequence). V lost 3 bases and J lost 4, with 7 bases in between. The sequencing sample was made of CD4+ T cells from PBMCs. The rearrangement links TRBV30 to TRBJ1-3, with D unclear. This clonotype originated in a human donor with Susac syndrome. CDR3 sequence reads: CAWSPKGNTIYF. CDR3 nucleotide sequence: TGTGCCTGGAGCCCCAAAGGAAACACCATATATTTT.